Following are 8 T cell receptor beta chains from one sample sequenced in a study of identical twins. MiXCR, run by TCRdb on the 5' RACE reads, gives a single entry per CDR3 protein. The table shows about 480,000 distinct CDR3 sequences, with 14% occurring only once. The sample was also linked to a second study, of yellow fever vaccine responses in identical twins.

Sequences were obtained from CD4+ T cells sorted from blood. The receptors were sampled from a woman between 18 and 29 years old in good health.

The chain couples TRBV6-5 to TRBJ2-1; 11 bases align to TRBD2. Germline V CDR1 and CDR2: MNHEY, SVGAGI. Trimming removed 0 bases from V and 5 bases from J; junction bases left unmatched: 3. The CDR3 sequence is 16 residues long. The CDR3 is CASSYSASGRNNEQFF. Written as DNA, the CDR3 is TGTGCCAGCAGTTACTCCGCTAGCGGGAGGAACAATGAGCAGTTCTTC.

This clonotype was seen more than once but under ten times. This chain joins TRBV6-5 and TRBJ1-1, with 7 positions matching TRBD1. The CDR3 sequence is 15 residues long. V gave up 2 bases and J gave up 2 bases; unmatched junction bases: 5. Germline V gene sequence: CDR1 MNHEY, CDR2 SVGAGI. In DNA, the CDR3 is TGTGCCAGCAGTTACGAGGGACAGCTAAACACTGAAGCTTTCTTT. This encodes CASSYEGQLNTEAFF.

This rearrangement joins TRBV5-6 to TRBJ2-4; 9 bases fit TRBD1. Germline CDR1 and CDR2: SGHDT and YYEEEE. This CDR3 region has 17 residues. V shed 4 bases, J shed 3 bases, and the junction held 11 bases outside the gene matches. The CDR3 coding sequence is TGTGCCAGCAGCGAACCTGACAGGGGGTGGATCAAAAACATTCAGTACTTC. Its translation: CASSEPDRGWIKNIQYF.

There are a few counts of this clonotype. J is TRBJ2-1 and V is TRBV2; TRBD1 is a possible D gene (5 bases). V was shortened by 2 bases and J by 15 bases, with 17 bases between the two germline ends. The CDR3 consists of 13 residues. Germline V gives CDR1 SNHLY, CDR2 FYNNEI. CDR3 sequence reads: CASSESGRALRFF. CDR3 DNA sequence: TGTGCCAGCAGTGAATCGGGCAGGGCCCTCCGGTTCTTC.

This clonotype was seen more than once but under ten times. The rearrangement joins TRBV28 to TRBJ2-7; 10 positions match TRBD2. Trimming at V came to 3 bases and at J to 6 bases, leaving 8 bases not matched to a gene. Germline V gives CDR1 MDHEN, CDR2 SYDVKM. The CDR3 consists of 15 residues. In nucleotides, the CDR3 is TGTGCCAGCAGTTTGCGGCTAGCGGGAGTAGGCGAGCAGTACTTC. This translates into CASSLRLAGVGEQYF.

The V call is TRBV20-1, the J call TRBJ2-3; D call uncertain. Trimming cost V 0 bases and J 5 bases, with 12 bases left between them. The CDR3 sequence is 14 residues long. Germline V gene sequence: CDR1 DFQATT, CDR2 SNEGSKA (reference sequence). The CDR3 here is CSARDPGHGDTQYF. CDR3 sequence (DNA): TGCAGTGCTAGAGATCCGGGTCACGGAGATACGCAGTATTTT.

This clonotype has ten or more counts. This chain links TRBV7-6 with TRBJ2-3, with 8 positions matching TRBD2. V shed 3 bases, J shed 4 bases, and the junction held 3 bases outside the gene matches. This CDR3 is built from 14 residues. The germline V gene has CDR1 SGHVS and CDR2 FNYEAQ. The CDR3 nucleotides read TGTGCCAGCAGCTTTAGCGGGAAAGCAGATACGCAGTATTTT. Its protein product is CASSFSGKADTQYF.

The rearrangement joins TRBV24-1 to TRBJ2-1, with 13 bases that match TRBD2. The CDR3 runs to 17 residues. Losses at the gene ends were 2 bases for V and 8 bases for J; bases not matched to a gene: 8. Germline V gene sequence: CDR1 KGHDR, CDR2 SFDVKD. CDR3 protein: CATSDYGLAGAVDEQFF. As DNA, the CDR3 is TGTGCCACCAGTGATTACGGACTAGCGGGAGCAGTCGATGAGCAGTTCTTC.